A selection of T cell receptor beta chains follows, all from one sample in a study of blood T cell repertoires in COVID-19. Here immunoSEQ multiplex PCR was the method, and the copy in TCRdb shows in-frame clones only, minus some. The repertoire holds approximately 68,000 clones, with approximately 85% as singletons. What was sequenced was peripheral blood. The receptors were sampled from a woman older than 75 with active or convalescent COVID-19. Each CDR3 is given without its conserved first and last residue. Size values are once, few and many counts, or a class for expanded clones, and some rows have none.

j_call clone_size v_call cdr3_aa
TRBJ2-7 NA TRBV29-1 SVKGMQGSRYWEQY
TRBJ1-2 NA TRBV29-1 SGRQRRGGYT
TRBJ1-3 NA TRBV2 ASSETVAGNTIY
TRBJ1-6 NA TRBV19 ASSIRSAEGSPLH
TRBJ1-5 NA TRBV4-1 ASSLLWTENNQPQH
TRBJ2-3 NA TRBV27 ASSLSSGGACS
TRBJ2-3 NA TRBV28 ASSLLAGFTDTQY
TRBJ2-1 NA TRBV29-1 SVSTSGGRFSYNEQF
TRBJ1-2 few TRBV5-1 ASSLAGGYGYT
TRBJ2-7 NA TRBV7-8 ASSLDPRVRY